The T cell receptor (beta chain) described here comes from a study of blood T cell repertoires in COVID-19. Per germline, CDR1 MNHEY and CDR2 SVGAGI. This CDR3 spans 15 amino acids. With 7 bases clipped from V and 0 bases from J, the junction kept 5 bases outside the gene matches. Per the original methods: Reference gene primer amplification in the assay estimated nucleated cell counts. Repertoires were generated with immunoSEQ multiplex PCR, while TCRdb's copy carries only in-frame clones and drops some. For V, J and clone size, that table is used; D and trimming come from the DNA. The repertoire has about 420,000 clones, around 90% of them found once; the top ten carry roughly 0.84%.

This clonotype was sampled from a man between 18 and 29 years old with COVID-19, enrolled during active disease. The sample consisted of peripheral blood. V gene TRBV6-5 combines with J gene TRBJ2-5; the match to TRBD1 covers 10 bases. CDR3 in amino acids: CASNPDRGYQETQYF. Here the CDR3 DNA reads TGTGCCAGCAACCCGGACAGGGGGTACCAAGAGACCCAGTACTTC.